This T cell receptor beta chain was documented in a study of OX40 agonist ivuxolimab in advanced cancers. Peripheral blood came from all dose cohorts at three timepoints. The CDR3 is 14 residues long. The germline V gene encodes CDR1 MDHEN and CDR2 SYDVKM. Trimming took 6 bases from V and 4 from J, leaving 15 bases between them. Here immunoSEQ multiplex PCR was the method, and the copy in TCRdb shows in-frame clones only, minus some. The sample includes roughly 76,000 clones, 86% of them seen just once. This specimen consisted of CD4+ or CD8+ T cells sorted from blood, obtained in a trial of the OX40 agonist ivuxolimab. The receptor comes from an adult with an advanced solid tumor such as melanoma, head and neck, liver or kidney cancer. The chain carries TRBV28 and TRBJ1-2; D gene uncertain. This CDR3 reads CASSLLGSIYGYTF. The CDR3 DNA is TGTGCCAGCAGCCTCCTAGGCAGCATCTATGGCTACACCTTC.